The entry below describes one T cell receptor (beta chain). The data derive from a study of blood T cell repertoires in COVID-19. Background on the study: PBMCs, B-cell-depleted T cells, or T cells were the source of the cDNA or gDNA that made up the material.

The protocol was immunoSEQ multiplex PCR, while the TCRdb copy is restricted to in-frame clones and leaves out a portion. Of tens of thousands of clones listed, 85% are singletons. Losses at the gene ends were 4 bases for V and 0 bases for J; bases not matched to a gene: 8. Germline-derived CDR1 and CDR2 are LGHNA and YNFKEQ. The CDR3 covers 16 residues. The sequenced sample consisted of peripheral blood. The J gene is TRBJ1-1, the V gene TRBV4-2; 7 bases are a match to TRBD1. The TCR was taken from a human donor with acute or convalescent COVID-19. The donor label of this sample is uncertain. DNA of the CDR3: TGTGCCAGCAGCCTAGACAGGGTAACTCTGAACACTGAAGCTTTCTTT. This gives the protein CASSLDRVTLNTEAFF.